This T cell receptor beta chain was captured in a study of T cell repertoires in cytomegalovirus infection. Germline V gene sequence: CDR1 SGHAT, CDR2 FQNNGV. The CDR3 is 13 amino acids. Trimming cost V 4 bases and J 7 bases, with 8 bases left between them. Concerning this clonotype: Its target is not known.

From the reads, TCRdb called clonotypes with MiXCR, one entry per CDR3 protein. The sample has around 430,000 distinct CDR3 sequences; about 44% are singletons. The chain uses TRBV11-2 and TRBJ1-6, with D perhaps matching TRBD1 (5 bases). The sequencing used cultured PBMCs, collected from culture after CMV antigen stimulation. The TCR comes from a human donor in good health (CMV status not recorded). Some clones in this sample may be carry-over from other donors' samples. CDR3 DNA: TGTGCCAGCAGCTGGGGGTCCAATTCACCCCTCCACTTT. This encodes CASSWGSNSPLHF.